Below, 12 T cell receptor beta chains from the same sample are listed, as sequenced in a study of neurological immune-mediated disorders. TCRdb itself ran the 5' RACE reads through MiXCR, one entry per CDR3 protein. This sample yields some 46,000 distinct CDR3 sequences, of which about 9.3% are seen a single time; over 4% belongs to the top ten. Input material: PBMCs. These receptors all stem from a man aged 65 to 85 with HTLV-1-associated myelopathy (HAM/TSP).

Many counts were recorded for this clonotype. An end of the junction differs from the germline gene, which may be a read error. CDR3 sequence: CASSLDRGRSYNSPLHF. The CDR3 nucleotides are TGTGCCAGCAGCCTAGACAGGGGGCGATCCTATAATTCACCCCTCCACTTT. V is TRBV11-2 and J is TRBJ1-6, with TRBD1 matching over 10 bases. The CDR3 length is 17 residues. The germline V gene encodes CDR1 SGHAT and CDR2 FQNNGV. Variable domain in full (rest from reference TRBV11-2 and TRBJ1-6): EAGVAQSPRYKIIEKRQSVAFWCNPISGHATLYWYQQILGQGPKLLIQFQNNGVVDDSQLPKDRFSAERLKGVDSTLKIQPAKLEDSAVYLCASSLDRGRSYNSPLHFGNGTRLTVT.

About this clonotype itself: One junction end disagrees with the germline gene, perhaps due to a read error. CDR3 residues: CSASGRGVYSNKPQHF. The DNA for the CDR3 is TGCAGTGCTAGTGGGAGGGGTGTTTATAGCAATAAGCCCCAGCATTTT. This chain uses TRBV20-1 with TRBJ1-5, with TRBD1 as a possible D gene (5 bases). Germline V gene data show CDR1 as DFQATT and CDR2 as SNEGSKA (reference sequence). The CDR3 sequence is 16 residues long.

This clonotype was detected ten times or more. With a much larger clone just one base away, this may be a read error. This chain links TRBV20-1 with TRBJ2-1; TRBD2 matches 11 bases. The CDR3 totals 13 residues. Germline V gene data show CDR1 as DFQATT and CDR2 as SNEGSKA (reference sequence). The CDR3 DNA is TGCAGTGCCACGGGGACTAGCGGAAATGAGGAGTTCTTC. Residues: CSATGTSGNEEFF.

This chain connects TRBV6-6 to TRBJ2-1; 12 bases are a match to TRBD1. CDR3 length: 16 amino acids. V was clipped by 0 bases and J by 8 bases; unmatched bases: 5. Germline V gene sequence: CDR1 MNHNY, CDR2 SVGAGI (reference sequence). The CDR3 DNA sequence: TGTGCCAGCAGTTACTCGGGGACAGGGGGCTCCTATGAGCAGTTCTTC. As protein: CASSYSGTGGSYEQFF.

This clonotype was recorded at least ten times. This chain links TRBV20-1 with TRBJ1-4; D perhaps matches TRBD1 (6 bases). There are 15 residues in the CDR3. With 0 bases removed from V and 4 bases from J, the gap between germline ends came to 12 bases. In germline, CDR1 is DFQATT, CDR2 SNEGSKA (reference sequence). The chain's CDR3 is CSAREGAGINEKLFF. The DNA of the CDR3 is TGCAGTGCTAGAGAGGGGGCCGGTATTAATGAAAAACTGTTTTTT.

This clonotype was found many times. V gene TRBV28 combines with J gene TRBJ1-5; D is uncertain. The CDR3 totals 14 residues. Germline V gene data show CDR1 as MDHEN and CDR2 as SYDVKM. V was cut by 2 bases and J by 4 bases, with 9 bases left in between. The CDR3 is CASSLGSANQPQHF. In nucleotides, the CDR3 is TGTGCCAGCAGTTTAGGGTCAGCTAATCAGCCCCAGCATTTT. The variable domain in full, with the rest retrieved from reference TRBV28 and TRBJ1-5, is DVKVTQSSRYLVKRTGEKVFLECVQDMDHENMFWYRQDPGLGLRLIYFSYDVKMKEKGDIPEGYSVSREKKERFSLILESASTNQTSMYLCASSLGSANQPQHFGDGTRLSIL.

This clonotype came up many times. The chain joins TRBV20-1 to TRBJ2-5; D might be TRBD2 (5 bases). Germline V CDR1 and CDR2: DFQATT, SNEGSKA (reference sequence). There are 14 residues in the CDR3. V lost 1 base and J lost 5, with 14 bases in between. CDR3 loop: CSARGGDKAETQYF. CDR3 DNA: TGCAGTGCTAGAGGGGGAGATAAAGCGGAGACCCAGTACTTC.

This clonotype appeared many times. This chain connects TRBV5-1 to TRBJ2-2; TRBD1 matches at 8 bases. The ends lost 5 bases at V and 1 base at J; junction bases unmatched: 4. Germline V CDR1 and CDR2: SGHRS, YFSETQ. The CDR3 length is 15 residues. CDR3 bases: TGCGCCAGCAGGTCCGGGACAGGGAACACCGGGGAGCTGTTTTTT. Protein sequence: CASRSGTGNTGELFF. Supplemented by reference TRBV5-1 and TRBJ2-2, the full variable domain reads KAGVTQTPRYLIKTRGQQVTLSCSPISGHRSVSWYQQTPGQGLQFLFEYFSETQRNKGNFPGRFSGRQFSNSRSEMNVSTLELGDSALYLCASRSGTGNTGELFFGEGSRLTVL.

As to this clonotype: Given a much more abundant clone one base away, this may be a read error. This CDR3 is CSVEDGEQYF. As DNA, the CDR3 is TGCAGCGTTGAAGATGGCGAGCAGTACTTC. The chain employs TRBV29-1 and TRBJ2-7; D unclear. The V gene's germline CDR1 is SQVTM and CDR2 ANQGSEA. The CDR3 extends over 10 amino acids. Trimming pared 0 bases from V and 6 bases from J, leaving 3 bases between.

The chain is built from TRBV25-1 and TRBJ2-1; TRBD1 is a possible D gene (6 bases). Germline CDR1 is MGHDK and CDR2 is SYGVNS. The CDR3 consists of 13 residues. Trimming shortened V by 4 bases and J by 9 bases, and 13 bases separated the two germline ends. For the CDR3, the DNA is TGTGCCAGCAGTGCCCCCTCAGGGGCTGAGCAGTTCTTC. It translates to CASSAPSGAEQFF.

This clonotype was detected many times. The CDR3 loop is CASSLGGTGNTIYF. The CDR3 DNA reads as TGTGCCAGCAGCTTGGGGGGCACTGGAAACACCATATATTTT. V and J are TRBV5-5 and TRBJ1-3; possible D gene TRBD1, 5 bases. In germline, CDR1 is SGHKS, CDR2 YYEKEE (reference sequence). V was shortened by 0 bases and J by 2 bases, with 6 bases between the two germline ends. CDR3 length: 14 amino acids. Full variable domain (remainder filled in from reference TRBV5-5 and TRBJ1-3): DAGVTQSPTHLIKTRGQQVTLRCSPISGHKSVSWYQQVLGQGPQFIFQYYEKEERGRGNFPDRFSARQFPNYSSELNVNALLLGDSALYLCASSLGGTGNTIYFGEGSWLTVV.

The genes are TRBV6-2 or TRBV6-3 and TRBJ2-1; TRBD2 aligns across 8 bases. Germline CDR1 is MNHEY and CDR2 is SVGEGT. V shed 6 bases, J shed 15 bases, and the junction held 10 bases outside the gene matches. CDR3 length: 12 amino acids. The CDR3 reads CASRTPGGLTFF. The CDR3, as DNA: TGTGCCAGCAGAACCCCGGGGGGGCTGACGTTCTTC.